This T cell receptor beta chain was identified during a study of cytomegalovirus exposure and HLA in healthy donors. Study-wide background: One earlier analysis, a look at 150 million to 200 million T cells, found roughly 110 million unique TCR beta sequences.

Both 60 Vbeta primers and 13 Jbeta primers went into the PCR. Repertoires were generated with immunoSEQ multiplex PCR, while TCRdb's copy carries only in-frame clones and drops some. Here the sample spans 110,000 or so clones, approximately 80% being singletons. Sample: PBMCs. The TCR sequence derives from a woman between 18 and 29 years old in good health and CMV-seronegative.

DNA for the CDR3: TGTGCCAGCAGCTTCGGGGTTTCGCTACGCGAGCAGTACTTC. Amino acid sequence: CASSFGVSLREQYF. The rearrangement joins TRBV7-9 to TRBJ2-7; D is possibly TRBD2 (5 bases). This CDR3 has 14 residues. Trimming shortened V by 3 bases and J by 6 bases, and 15 bases separated the two germline ends. Germline V lookup: CDR1 SEHNR, CDR2 FQNEAQ (reference sequence).